The clone carrying this T cell receptor (beta chain) was detected only a few times. These data belong to a study of spatial heterogeneity in lung cancer. MiXCR was run by TCRdb on the 5' RACE reads, yielding one entry per CDR3 protein. The repertoire includes about 36,000 distinct CDR3 sequences, roughly 8% of them detected once, and roughly a tenth sits in the top ten. Time point described: blood at routine non-recurrence follow-up after resection. The specimen was PBMCs, collected at follow-up. The receptor's source is a male donor with early-stage non-small cell lung cancer.

The CDR3, as DNA: TGTGCCAGCAGCTTAGGTGGGGCTGGTTCGATGGATACGCAGTATTTT. Amino acids: CASSLGGAGSMDTQYF. The J gene is TRBJ2-3, the V gene TRBV7-2, with D possibly matching TRBD1 (5 bases). The germline V gene has CDR1 SGHTA and CDR2 FQGNSA. This CDR3 is 16 amino acids long. V lost 1 base and J 6 bases, leaving 17 bases between the germline ends.